This T cell receptor (beta chain) was identified in a study of blood T cell repertoires in COVID-19. Per the study methods: Amplification from reference gene primers served as the basis for estimated nucleated cell counts. Only in-frame clones appear in the TCRdb table, and some are missing; sequencing was by immunoSEQ multiplex PCR. V, J and clone size were drawn from that table, and D and trimming were deduced from the DNA. The repertoire holds some 66,000 clones, with roughly nine tenths as singletons. This receptor was identified in a human donor in a cohort sampled during active COVID-19. The material sequenced was peripheral blood.

The CDR3 region has the DNA TGTGCCAGCAGCCTAAGAGGTTCAGGGATTGGCGAAAAACTGTTTTTT. As protein: CASSLRGSGIGEKLFF. The chain joins TRBV9 to TRBJ1-4; a possible D gene is TRBD1 (5 bases). Trimming shortened V by 4 bases and J by 8 bases, and 21 bases separated the two germline ends. This CDR3 is built from 16 residues. Looked up from germline, CDR1 is SGDLS and CDR2 is YYNGEE.